This TCR beta chain was found in a study of regulatory T cells in long-lasting Graves disease. Study-wide results and limits: Patients with persistent disease shared some 3,000 public clonotypes, outpacing the roughly 1,000 shared by new patients.

Libraries of TCR beta came from iRepertoire HTBI primers plus Arm-PCR of CDR3 regions. MiXCR was run by TCRdb on the multiplex PCR reads, yielding one entry per CDR3 protein. Of under 350,000 distinct CDR3 sequences in the sample, approximately 20% are singletons; the top ten hold more than 55%. The germline V gene has CDR1 SEHNR and CDR2 FQNEAQ (reference sequence). V gave up 6 bases and J gave up 5 bases, with 13 bases separating them. CDR3 length: 14 amino acids. This clonotype was counted only a few times. Antigen unknown. The time point was: persistent/refractory GD, antithyroid drugs over 5 years with positive TRAb. There was RNA extracted from PBMCs, and the TCR library was made from it.

The V call is TRBV7-9, the J call TRBJ2-2, with D perhaps TRBD2 (6 bases). The specimen was peripheral blood mononuclear cells (PBMCs), collected when the disease was refractory, from a patient treated with antithyroid drugs. The clonotype comes from a female donor with Graves disease. The CDR3 sequence is CASRGSGVTGELFF. The CDR3 DNA reads TGTGCCAGCAGGGGTAGCGGAGTAACCGGGGAGCTGTTTTTT.